The sequence of this T cell receptor (beta chain) was determined in a study of T-cell reconstitution after alpha-beta-depleted transplantation in children. Study findings and constraints: Alpha-beta T cells present about two months after transplant were reported to originate from several hundred expanded graft clones. One year after transplant, T-cell counts and diversity came mostly from newly produced T cells. Where some patients showed high TCRbeta diversity at day 60, it came from recipient T cells and thymic progenitors that had survived.

Concerning this clonotype: The antigen is not known.

Germline loops: CDR1 GTSNPN, CDR2 SVGIG (reference sequence). The CDR3 is 14 amino acids. Trimming took off 4 bases at V and 0 bases at J, with 10 bases between the two ends. As it was prepared, the TCRbeta library received unique molecular identifiers. TCRdb reprocessed the PCR reads with MiXCR, giving one entry per CDR3 protein. Altogether around 580,000 distinct CDR3 sequences are present, 25% to 30% being singletons, with the ten largest covering less than 40%. The chain combines TRBV30 with TRBJ2-1, with D hard to call. This sequence was found in a boy under two years old with Wiskott-Aldrich syndrome, due to receive a stem cell transplant. This specimen was PBMCs, taken before TCRalphabeta/CD19-depleted stem cell transplant. The CDR3 protein is CAWIGFPSYNEQFF. The CDR3 nucleotides read TGTGCCTGGATTGGCTTTCCCTCCTACAATGAGCAGTTCTTC.